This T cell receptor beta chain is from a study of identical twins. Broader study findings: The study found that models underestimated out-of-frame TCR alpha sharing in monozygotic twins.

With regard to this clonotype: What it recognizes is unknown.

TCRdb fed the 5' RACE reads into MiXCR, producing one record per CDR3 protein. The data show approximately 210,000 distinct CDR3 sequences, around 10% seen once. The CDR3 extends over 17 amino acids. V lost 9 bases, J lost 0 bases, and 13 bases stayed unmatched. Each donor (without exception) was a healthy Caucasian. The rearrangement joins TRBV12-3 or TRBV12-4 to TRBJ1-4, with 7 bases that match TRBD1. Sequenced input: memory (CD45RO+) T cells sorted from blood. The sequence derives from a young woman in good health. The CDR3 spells CASTNRGGLTTNEKLFF. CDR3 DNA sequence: TGTGCCAGTACAAACAGGGGAGGACTTACAACTAATGAAAAACTGTTTTTT.